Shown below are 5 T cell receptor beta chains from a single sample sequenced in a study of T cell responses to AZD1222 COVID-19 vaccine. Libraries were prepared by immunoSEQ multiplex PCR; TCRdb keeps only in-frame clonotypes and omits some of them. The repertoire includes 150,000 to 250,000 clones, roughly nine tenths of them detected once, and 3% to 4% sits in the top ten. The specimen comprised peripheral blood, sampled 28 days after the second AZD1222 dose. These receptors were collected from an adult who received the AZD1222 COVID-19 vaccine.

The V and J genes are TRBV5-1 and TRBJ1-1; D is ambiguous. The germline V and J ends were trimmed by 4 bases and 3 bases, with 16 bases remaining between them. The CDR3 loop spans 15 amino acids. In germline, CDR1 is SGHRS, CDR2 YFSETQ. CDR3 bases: TGCGCCAGCAGCCAACCCTTGGGGAGCCACACTGAAGCTTTCTTT. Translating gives CASSQPLGSHTEAFF.

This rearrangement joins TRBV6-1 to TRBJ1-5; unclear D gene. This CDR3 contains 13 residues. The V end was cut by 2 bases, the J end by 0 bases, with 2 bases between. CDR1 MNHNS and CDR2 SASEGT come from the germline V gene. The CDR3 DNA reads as TGTGCCAGCAGTGAATATAGCAATCAGCCCCAGCATTTT. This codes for CASSEYSNQPQHF.

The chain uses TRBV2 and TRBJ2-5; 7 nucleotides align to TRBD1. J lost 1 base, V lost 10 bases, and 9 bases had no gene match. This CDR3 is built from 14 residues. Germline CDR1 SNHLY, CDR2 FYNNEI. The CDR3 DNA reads TGTGCCATCTCCCGGGACAGAACCCAAGAGACCCAGTACTTC. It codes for CAISRDRTQETQYF.

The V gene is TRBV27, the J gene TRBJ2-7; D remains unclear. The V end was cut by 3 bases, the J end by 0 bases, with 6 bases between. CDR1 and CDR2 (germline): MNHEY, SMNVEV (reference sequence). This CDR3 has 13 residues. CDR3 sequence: CASSFSFSYEQYF. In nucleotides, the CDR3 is TGTGCCAGCAGTTTTTCCTTCTCCTACGAGCAGTACTTC.

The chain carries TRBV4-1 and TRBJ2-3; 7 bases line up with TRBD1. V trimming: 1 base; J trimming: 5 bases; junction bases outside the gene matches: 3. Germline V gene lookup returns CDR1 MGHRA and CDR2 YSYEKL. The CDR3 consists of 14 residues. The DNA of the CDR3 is TGCGCCAGCAGCCAAGGGGCAGGGGGAGATACGCAGTATTTT. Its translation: CASSQGAGGDTQYF.